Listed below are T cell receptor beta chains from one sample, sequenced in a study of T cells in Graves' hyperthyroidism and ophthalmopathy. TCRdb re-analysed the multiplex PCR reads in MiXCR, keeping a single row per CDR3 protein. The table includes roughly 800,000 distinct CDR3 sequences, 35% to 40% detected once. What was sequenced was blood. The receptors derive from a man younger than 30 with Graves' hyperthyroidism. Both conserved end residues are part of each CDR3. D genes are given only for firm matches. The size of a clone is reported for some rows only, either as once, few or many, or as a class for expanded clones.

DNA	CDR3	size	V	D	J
TGTGCCAGCAGTTACCCGACCCCCGGGCAGTACTTC	CASSYPTPGQYF	few	TRBV9	-	TRBJ2-7
TGTGCCTGGACCCAAGGAGGAAACACTGAAGCTTTCTTT	CAWTQGGNTEAFF	-	TRBV30	-	TRBJ1-1
TGCAGTGCTAGAGATGGGGGAGGGTCGTTCCAAGAGACCCAGTACTTC	CSARDGGGSFQETQYF	few	TRBV20-1	TRBD2	TRBJ2-5
TGTGCCAGCAGCTTGATAGAGAGTACGCAGTATTTT	CASSLIESTQYF	-	TRBV25-1	-	TRBJ2-3
TGTGCCAGCAGCACCAGGGAACAAGAGACCCAGTACTTC	CASSTREQETQYF	few	TRBV7-8	-	TRBJ2-5
TGCAGTGCTCCGCGACAGGGACCGTCTGAGACCCAGTACTTC	CSAPRQGPSETQYF	-	TRBV20-1	TRBD1	TRBJ2-5
TGTGCCAGTAGTGCGACTAGCGGGGCTCAGTACTTC	CASSATSGAQYF	few	TRBV19	TRBD2	TRBJ2-7
TGTGCCAGCAGCGTCTCCGGGACAGGGGGTGAAAAACTGTTTTTT	CASSVSGTGGEKLFF	-	TRBV11-2	TRBD1	TRBJ1-4
TGTGCCACGATTAGGGGCACTGAAGCTTTCTTT	CATIRGTEAFF	-	TRBV10-3	-	TRBJ1-1
TGTGCCATCAGTGTCTCCGCCCCGGACAGGGATGGGAGCTATGGCTACACCTTC	CAISVSAPDRDGSYGYTF	many	TRBV10-3	TRBD1	TRBJ1-2
TGTGCCAGCAGCTTCTCGACTAGCGTTGAGCAGTTCTTC	CASSFSTSVEQFF	-	TRBV7-9	TRBD2	TRBJ2-1
TGTGCCAGTTACAAGGGTTCTGGGGCCAACGTCCTGACTTTC	CASYKGSGANVLTF	once	TRBV19	-	TRBJ2-6
TGTGCCAGTAGTATAGACCTCCGGATCTTCTTT	CASSIDLRIFF	few	TRBV19	-	TRBJ1-1
TGTGCCAGCAGCTTATTAGGCGGGGATAACACTGAAGCTTTCTTT	CASSLLGGDNTEAFF	many	TRBV7-3	-	TRBJ1-1
TGCAGCTTGGGCGTCGAGACCCAGTACTTC	CSLGVETQYF	-	TRBV29-1	-	TRBJ2-5
TGCGCCAGCAGCCAAGTGGGAGGGGGCGGCTACACCTTC	CASSQVGGGGYTF	-	TRBV4-1	TRBD1	TRBJ1-2
TGTGCCATCAGATCCTCACAGGGGGCAGAGGGCTATGGCTACACCTTC	CAIRSSQGAEGYGYTF	many	TRBV10-3	TRBD1	TRBJ1-2